Sequencing of this T cell receptor beta chain was carried out in a study of control samples from healthy donors and cancer patients. This CDR3 spans 16 amino acids. CDR1 is LNHDA and CDR2 is SQIVND in the germline V gene (reference sequence). The V end lost 3 bases, the J end lost 2 bases, and 17 bases lay between the germline ends. Only in-frame clones appear in the TCRdb table, and some are missing; sequencing was by immunoSEQ multiplex PCR. The table shows over 200,000 clones, with roughly 80% occurring only once. The TCR was taken from a woman aged 55-75 years with lung cancer. The sequencing input was PBMCs. The rearrangement joins TRBV19 to TRBJ2-7; D is uncertain. The DNA for the CDR3 is TGTGCCAGTAGTATCGCTGTTGGACCTATTACCTACGAGCAGTACTTC. It translates to CASSIAVGPITYEQYF.